These T cell receptor beta chains were read from a single sample in a study of glioma-infiltrating T cells. MiXCR, applied by TCRdb to the multiplex PCR reads, yields one record per CDR3 protein. The sample carries around 180,000 distinct CDR3 sequences, around 42% recorded once. The sample comprised glioma tissue, nonneoplastic brain tissue, or PBMCs (not recorded which). The receptors were gathered from a human donor with low-grade glioma or glioblastoma, undergoing nonglioma brain surgery, or in good health (not recorded which). The CDR3 runs from the conserved cysteine through the conserved F or W. D genes are given only for firm matches. The listing skips clone size in some rows; elsewhere it reads once, few, many or a size class.

V	D	J	size	DNA	CDR3
TRBV24-1	-	TRBJ2-5	many	TGTGCCACCTCACGAACCACAGGATTAGAGACCCAGTACTTC	CATSRTTGLETQYF
TRBV2	-	TRBJ2-1	-	TGTGCCAGCAGTGGGGGCCCGAATTACAATGAGAAGTTCTTC	CASSGGPNYNEKFF
TRBV7-9	-	TRBJ2-7	-	TGTGCCAGCAGCCGATCCTCGGACGAGCAGTACTTC	CASSRSSDEQYF
TRBV12-3/TRBV12-4	TRBD2	TRBJ2-3	many	TGTGCCAGCAGTTCTCCACACCAGCGGGAGCTGACAGATACGCAGTATTTT	CASSSPHQRELTDTQYF
TRBV20-1	-	TRBJ2-7	many	TGCAGTGCTAGAGGGGCTGGGACGGCCGAGCAGTACTTC	CSARGAGTAEQYF
TRBV6-1	-	TRBJ2-7	-	TGTGCCAGCAGCCAGTTGGGGGACGAGCAGTACTTC	CASSQLGDEQYF
TRBV2	-	TRBJ2-2	many	TGTGCCAGCAGCCTCGGACTGACGAACACCGGGGAGCTGTTTTTT	CASSLGLTNTGELFF
TRBV5-1	-	TRBJ1-2	-	TGCGCCAGCAGCTTGGGCCGGACAGCTAACTATGGCTACACCTTC	CASSLGRTANYGYTF
TRBV29-1	TRBD1	TRBJ2-1	few	TGCAGCGCAGGGGGCAGTGAGCAGTTCTTC	CSAGGSEQFF
TRBV7-9	-	TRBJ2-4	-	TGTGCCAGCAGCCCTCGCGGGGCGGACATTCAGTACTTC	CASSPRGADIQYF
TRBV2	-	TRBJ2-1	many	TGTGCCAGCAGTGAAGGGACTCTGGCGGTGAATGAGCAGTTCTTC	CASSEGTLAVNEQFF
TRBV5-1	TRBD2	TRBJ2-3	-	TGCGCCAGCAGCGACGGACTAGCGGGCAGCACAGATACGCAGTATTTT	CASSDGLAGSTDTQYF
TRBV12-3/TRBV12-4	-	TRBJ1-5	many	TGTGCCAGCAGTTCACGGGACGGTTTCCATTCGCCCCAGCATTTT	CASSSRDGFHSPQHF
TRBV18	TRBD1	TRBJ1-1	many	TGTGCCAGCTCACCCCCTACGGACAGGTACCGTGCTTTCTTT	CASSPPTDRYRAFF
TRBV4-2	TRBD2	TRBJ2-3	-	TGTGCCAGCAGCCAATTCCGCAGCGGGAGCACCGAACATACGCAGTATTTT	CASSQFRSGSTEHTQYF
TRBV27	-	TRBJ1-6	-	TGTGCCAGCTCACCGAGCAGACCTCCACCACCCCTCCACTTT	CASSPSRPPPPLHF
TRBV20-1	-	TRBJ2-2	-	TGCAGTGCTAGACACCTAGAGGGAGGCTCGAACACCGGGGAGCTGTTTTTT	CSARHLEGGSNTGELFF
TRBV2	-	TRBJ2-3	few	TGTGCCAGACAAGAGGTCCCCGGGGCAGATACGCAGTATTTT	CARQEVPGADTQYF
TRBV2	-	TRBJ2-2	-	TGTGCCAGCAGCCAGGGTAGGAGCACCGGGGAGCTGTTTTTT	CASSQGRSTGELFF
TRBV4-2	-	TRBJ1-1	-	TGTGCCAGCAGCCAGGGGGATTTAACTGAAGCTTTCTTT	CASSQGDLTEAFF
TRBV28	TRBD1	TRBJ2-5	-	TGTGCCAGCAGTCGGACAGGCGAAGAGACCCAGCACTTC	CASSRTGEETQHF
TRBV7-3	TRBD1	TRBJ2-1	many	TGTGCCAGCAGCTCGGGACAGGGAAGAGAGCAGTTCTTC	CASSSGQGREQFF
TRBV6-4	-	TRBJ2-3	few	TGTGCCAGCAGTGACTCGAGCCAGGGCACAGATACGCAGTATTTT	CASSDSSQGTDTQYF
TRBV12-3/TRBV12-4	-	TRBJ1-1	few	TGTGCCAGCAGTTTTTTACTCTACCCTGAAGCTTTCTTT	CASSFLLYPEAFF
TRBV7-3	-	TRBJ2-1	-	TGTGCCAGCAGCTTAAGCCTATCGGGATACAATGAGCAGTTCTTC	CASSLSLSGYNEQFF
TRBV3-1	-	TRBJ2-3	few	TGTGCCAGCAGCCAAGATTTGGCTAGCTCGGCAGATACGCAGTATTTT	CASSQDLASSADTQYF
TRBV18	-	TRBJ2-3	-	TGTGCCAGCTCAGACGTCAGGTTAGAAACAGATACGCAGTATTTT	CASSDVRLETDTQYF
TRBV20-1	TRBD1	TRBJ2-1	-	TGCAACGACAAGAAGGGGACAGGGGGTCACAATGAGCAGTTCTTC	CNDKKGTGGHNEQFF
TRBV15	-	TRBJ2-6	few	TGTGCCACCAGCAGTGGCCTCCCGGGACAATTGAGCTCTGGGGCCAACGTCCTGACTTTC	CATSSGLPGQLSSGANVLTF
TRBV28	-	TRBJ2-7	-	TGTGCCAGCGGGGGTAGATACCAATTCTACTACGAGCAGTACTTC	CASGGRYQFYYEQYF
TRBV7-2	-	TRBJ2-7	-	TGTGCCAGCAGCGCGGTCAGCCAAACCTACGAGCAGTACTTC	CASSAVSQTYEQYF
TRBV20-1	TRBD1	TRBJ1-5	many	TGCAGTGCTAGAGACGAGAACGACAGGGCAGGGGGCCAGCATTTT	CSARDENDRAGGQHF
TRBV27	TRBD2	TRBJ2-5	-	TGTGCCAGCGGTTTAACTGTGGGACTAGCGGGAGTTGAAGAGACCCAGTACTTC	CASGLTVGLAGVEETQYF
TRBV24-1	TRBD1	TRBJ2-1	few	TGTGCCACGGGGGGACAGGGCGGGCGGAATGAGCAGTTCTTC	CATGGQGGRNEQFF
TRBV19	-	TRBJ1-5	once	TGTGCCAGTACTTACGGAATTAGCAATCAGACCCAGCATTTT	CASTYGISNQTQHF
TRBV2	TRBD2	TRBJ2-7	-	TGTGCCAGCAGGACTAGCGTGGGCTACGAGAAGTACTTC	CASRTSVGYEKYF
TRBV19	TRBD1	TRBJ1-5	few	TGTGCCAGTAGTTTACTTCCGGGACAGGGCATTCAGCCCCAGCATTTT	CASSLLPGQGIQPQHF
TRBV27	-	TRBJ1-5	many	TGTGCCAGCAGTTCAGCAATTCTTAGCAATCAGCCCCAGCATTTT	CASSSAILSNQPQHF
TRBV28	-	TRBJ1-1	many	TGTGCCAGCTACCTTACTCGGGGCTTCAGCACTGAAGCTTTCTTT	CASYLTRGFSTEAFF
TRBV27	-	TRBJ1-1	-	TGTGCCAGTCAGCCCGCCCCCCAGGACACTGAAGCTTTCTTT	CASQPAPQDTEAFF
TRBV5-1	TRBD2	TRBJ2-7	-	TGCGCCAGCAGCCCCTCTAGCGGGAGGGCCCACGAGCAGTACTTC	CASSPSSGRAHEQYF
TRBV28	TRBD1	TRBJ2-6	-	TGTGCCAGCAGTTTACAGGGACAGACCTCTGGGGCCAACGTCCTGACTTTC	CASSLQGQTSGANVLTF
TRBV5-6	TRBD1	TRBJ1-1	-	TGTGCCAGCAGCCACGGGACAGGGAGGATGAACACTGAAGCTTTCTTT	CASSHGTGRMNTEAFF
TRBV2	-	TRBJ2-3	few	TGTGCCAGCAGTGGAGGCAGGACCACAGATACGCAGTATTTT	CASSGGRTTDTQYF
TRBV12-3/TRBV12-4	-	TRBJ1-1	-	TGTGCCAGCAGTTTAAAAGGAAGCACTGAAGCTTTCTTT	CASSLKGSTEAFF
TRBV6-2/TRBV6-3	-	TRBJ2-7	-	TGTGCCAGCAGACCAGGCAAGCTCAGGGACGAGCAGTACTTC	CASRPGKLRDEQYF
TRBV3-1	-	TRBJ1-2	-	TGTGCCAGCCGCCAAGAAGCAGTCGGCTACACCTTC	CASRQEAVGYTF
TRBV7-9	TRBD1	TRBJ2-5	once	TGTGCCAGCAGCCTCCAGACAGGGGCGGAGACCCAGTACTTC	CASSLQTGAETQYF
TRBV5-1	-	TRBJ2-3	few	TGCGCCAGCAGTCAAGGACCATCGCAACCAGATACGCAGTATTTT	CASSQGPSQPDTQYF
TRBV11-2	TRBD1	TRBJ2-1	few	TGTGCCAGCAGCTTAGATCTAGGGGGCCACAATGAGCAGTTCTTC	CASSLDLGGHNEQFF
TRBV6-1	-	TRBJ1-5	many	TGTGCCAGCAGTCGGCAGACAAGCAATCAGCCCCAGCATTTT	CASSRQTSNQPQHF
TRBV7-2	-	TRBJ1-6	-	TGTGCCAGCAAACGGGACGGAGATAATTCACCCCTCCACTTT	CASKRDGDNSPLHF
TRBV2	-	TRBJ1-1	many	TGTGCCACCCTATACGACACGAACACTGAAGCTTTCTTT	CATLYDTNTEAFF
TRBV27	-	TRBJ2-3	many	TGTGCCAGCAGTTTTGCCTATAGCACAGATACGCAGTATTTT	CASSFAYSTDTQYF
TRBV11-2	-	TRBJ1-5	many	TGTGCCAGCAGCGCCTACAATCAGCCCCAGCATTTT	CASSAYNQPQHF
TRBV11-2	-	TRBJ2-1	-	TGTGCCAGCAGCTTAGAGTGGGGCGGGATTAACAATGGGCAGTTCTTC	CASSLEWGGINNGQFF
TRBV12-3/TRBV12-4	-	TRBJ1-3	-	TGTGCCAGCAGCCACCCGGGAAACACCATATATTTT	CASSHPGNTIYF
TRBV5-1	TRBD2	TRBJ2-1	-	TGCGCCAGCAGCTTGGAACAGTCTAGCGGACGGGAGCAGTTCTTC	CASSLEQSSGREQFF
TRBV19	-	TRBJ2-2	-	TGTGCCAGTAGTATAGTGGAGGGTCACCCCGGGGAGCTGTTTTTT	CASSIVEGHPGELFF